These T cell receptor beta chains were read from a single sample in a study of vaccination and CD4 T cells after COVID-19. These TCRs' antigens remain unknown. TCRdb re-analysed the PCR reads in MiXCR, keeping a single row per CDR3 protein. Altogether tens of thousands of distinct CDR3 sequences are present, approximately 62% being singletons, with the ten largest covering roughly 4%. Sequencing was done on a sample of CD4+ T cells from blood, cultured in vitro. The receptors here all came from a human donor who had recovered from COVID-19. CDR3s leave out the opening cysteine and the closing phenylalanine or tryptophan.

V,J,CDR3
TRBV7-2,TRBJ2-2,ASSSQPNTGELF
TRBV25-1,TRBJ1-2,ASSVGQGSNYGYT
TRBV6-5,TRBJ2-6,ASSSAEISGANVLT
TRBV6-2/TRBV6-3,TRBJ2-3,ASRAGTGADTQY
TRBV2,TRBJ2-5,ASSETEETQY
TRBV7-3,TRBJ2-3,ASSSTGLRTDTQY
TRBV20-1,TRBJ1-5,SASSDRNQPQH
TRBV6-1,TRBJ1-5,ASSTRTLSGNQPQH
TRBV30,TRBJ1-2,AWTYLIGYGYT
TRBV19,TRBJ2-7,ASSGTGGTYEQY
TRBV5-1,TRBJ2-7,ASSWQINDEQY
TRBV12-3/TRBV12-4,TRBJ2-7,ASSPGTLFGEQY
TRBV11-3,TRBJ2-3,ASSSLGLAGGPTDTQY
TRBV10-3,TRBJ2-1,AIISLAGAAEQF
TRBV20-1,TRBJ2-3,SARDWVGVRTDTQY
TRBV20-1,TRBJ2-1,SARGREIESSYNEQF
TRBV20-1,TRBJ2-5,SAPDNWEETQY
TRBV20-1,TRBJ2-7,SARVGPYEQY
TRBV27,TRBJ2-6,ASSSRLSGANVLT
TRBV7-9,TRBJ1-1,ASSLLQGARAF
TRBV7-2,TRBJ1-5,ASSLRTGDSQPQH
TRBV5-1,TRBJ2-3,ASSSGTDTQY
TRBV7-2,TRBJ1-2,ASSLRIQAYRYT
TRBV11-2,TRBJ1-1,ASSRGGPNTEAF
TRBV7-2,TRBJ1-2,ASGLDFSGYGYT
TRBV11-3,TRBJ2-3,ASSGRGGTDTQY
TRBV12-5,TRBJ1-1,ASGSGDRNTEAF
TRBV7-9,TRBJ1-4,ASSSTGTNEKLF
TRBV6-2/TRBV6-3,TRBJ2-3,ASSSPLATSTDTQY
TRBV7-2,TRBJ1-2,ASSLGQLYGYT
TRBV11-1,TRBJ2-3,ASSAGGSTDTQY